Sequencing of this T cell receptor beta chain was carried out in a study of blood T cell repertoires in COVID-19. Everyone who took part was about 18 to 90 years old, and they came from 24 US areas. The study assigned cohorts using participant-reported clinical history. Two consecutive negative NP/OP PCR tests, clearance, or resolved symptoms defined Cohort 3 recovery. This CDR3 has 15 amino acids. Trimming cost V 4 bases and J 2 bases; bases outside gene matches: 4. CDR1 SGDLS and CDR2 YYNGEE come from the germline V gene. Sequencing was performed with immunoSEQ multiplex PCR; in TCRdb, only in-frame clones are kept and a portion is missing. The repertoire holds around 240,000 clones, with more than 75% as singletons.

The chain uses TRBV9 and TRBJ1-2; 11 nucleotides match TRBD1. This TCR was sampled from a woman aged 50 to 60 who had recovered from COVID-19. What was sequenced was PBMCs or T cells enriched from blood (not recorded which). CDR3 residues: CASSTRDRGNYGYTF. In DNA, the CDR3 is TGTGCCAGCAGCACCCGGGACAGGGGGAACTATGGCTACACCTTC.